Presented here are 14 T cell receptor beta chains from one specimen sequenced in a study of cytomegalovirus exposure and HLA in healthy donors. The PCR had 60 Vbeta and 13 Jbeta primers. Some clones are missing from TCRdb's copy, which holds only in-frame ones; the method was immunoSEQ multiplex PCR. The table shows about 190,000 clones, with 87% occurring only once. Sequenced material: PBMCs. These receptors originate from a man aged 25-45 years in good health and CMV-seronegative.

The CDR3 bases are TGTGCCAGCAGCTTACCGACTAGCGGGGACCAAGAGACCCAGTACTTC. Its protein is CASSLPTSGDQETQYF. The chain uses TRBV7-9 and TRBJ2-5, with 11 bases aligning to TRBD2. The CDR3 totals 16 residues. Germline loops: CDR1 SEHNR, CDR2 FQNEAQ (reference sequence). The V and J ends lost 2 bases and 0 bases, in that order; junction bases with no gene match: 2.

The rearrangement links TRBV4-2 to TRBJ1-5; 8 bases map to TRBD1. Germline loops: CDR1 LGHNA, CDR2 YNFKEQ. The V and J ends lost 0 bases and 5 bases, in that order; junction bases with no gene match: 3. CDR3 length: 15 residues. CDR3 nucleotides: TGTGCCAGCAGCCAAGAAGGACAGGGCTATCAGCCCCAGCATTTT. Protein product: CASSQEGQGYQPQHF.

Here the CDR3 DNA reads TGTGCCAGCACCCTGCCTGGCGGGAGCCAGAATGAGCAGTTCTTC. Its translation is CASTLPGGSQNEQFF. The chain couples TRBV5-4 to TRBJ2-1; 7 nucleotides agree with TRBD2. CDR3 length: 15 amino acids. Trimming removed 6 bases from V and 7 bases from J; junction bases left unmatched: 13. Germline CDR1 SGHNT, CDR2 YYREEE (reference sequence).

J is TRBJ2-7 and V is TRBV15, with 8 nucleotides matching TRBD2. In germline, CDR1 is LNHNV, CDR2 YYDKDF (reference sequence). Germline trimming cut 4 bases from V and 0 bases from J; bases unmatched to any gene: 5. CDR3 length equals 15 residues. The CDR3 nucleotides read TGTGCCACCAGCATCCGGAGCGGGAGCTCCTACGAGCAGTACTTC. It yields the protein CATSIRSGSSYEQYF.

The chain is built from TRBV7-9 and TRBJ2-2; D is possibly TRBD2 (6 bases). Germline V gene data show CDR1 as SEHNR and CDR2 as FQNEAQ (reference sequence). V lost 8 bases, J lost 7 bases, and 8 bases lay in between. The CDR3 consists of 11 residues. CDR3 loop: CASAGFGELFF. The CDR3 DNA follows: TGTGCCAGCGCGGGGTTCGGGGAGCTGTTTTTT. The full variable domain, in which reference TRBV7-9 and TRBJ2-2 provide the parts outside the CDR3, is DTGVSQNPRHKITKRGQNVTFRCDPISEHNRLYWYRQTLGQGPEFLTYFQNEAQLEKSRLLSDRFSAERPKGSFSTLEIQRTEQGDSAMYLCASAGFGELFFGEGSRLTVL.

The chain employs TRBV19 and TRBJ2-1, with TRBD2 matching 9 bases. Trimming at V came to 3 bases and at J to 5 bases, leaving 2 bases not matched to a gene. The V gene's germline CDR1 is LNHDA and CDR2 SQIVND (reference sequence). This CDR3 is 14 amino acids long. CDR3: CASSILAGNNEQFF. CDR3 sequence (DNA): TGTGCCAGTAGTATTCTAGCGGGGAACAATGAGCAGTTCTTC.

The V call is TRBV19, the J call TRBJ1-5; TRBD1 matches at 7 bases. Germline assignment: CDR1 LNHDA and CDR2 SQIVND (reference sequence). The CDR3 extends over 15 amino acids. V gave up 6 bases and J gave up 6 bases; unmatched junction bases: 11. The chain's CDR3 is CASSEQGSPTQPQHF. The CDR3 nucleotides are TGTGCCAGTAGCGAACAGGGGTCCCCGACTCAGCCCCAGCATTTT.

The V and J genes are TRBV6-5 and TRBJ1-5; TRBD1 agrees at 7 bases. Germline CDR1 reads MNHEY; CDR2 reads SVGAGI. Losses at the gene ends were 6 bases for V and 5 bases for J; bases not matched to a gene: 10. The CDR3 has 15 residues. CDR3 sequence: CASRHGQAEHQPQHF. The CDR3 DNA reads TGTGCCAGCAGACACGGACAGGCCGAACATCAGCCCCAGCATTTT.

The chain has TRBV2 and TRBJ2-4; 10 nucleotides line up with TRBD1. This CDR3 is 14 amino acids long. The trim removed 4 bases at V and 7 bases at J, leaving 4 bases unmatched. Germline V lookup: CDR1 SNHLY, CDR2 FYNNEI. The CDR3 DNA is TGTGCCAGCAGTGCCGACAGGGGGCAGAACATTCAGTACTTC. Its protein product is CASSADRGQNIQYF.

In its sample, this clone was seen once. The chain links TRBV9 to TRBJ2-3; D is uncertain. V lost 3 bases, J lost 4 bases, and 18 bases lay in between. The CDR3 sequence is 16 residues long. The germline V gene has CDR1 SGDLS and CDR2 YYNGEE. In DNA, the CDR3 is TGTGCCAGCAGCGCAAGATCCATAGTAGCCTCAGATACGCAGTATTTT. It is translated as CASSARSIVASDTQYF.

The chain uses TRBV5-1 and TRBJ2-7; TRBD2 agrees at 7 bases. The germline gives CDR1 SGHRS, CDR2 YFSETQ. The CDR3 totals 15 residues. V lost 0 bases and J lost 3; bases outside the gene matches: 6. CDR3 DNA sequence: TGCGCCAGCAGCTTGGGGACTTCGGGGGGCTACGAGCAGTACTTC. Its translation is CASSLGTSGGYEQYF.

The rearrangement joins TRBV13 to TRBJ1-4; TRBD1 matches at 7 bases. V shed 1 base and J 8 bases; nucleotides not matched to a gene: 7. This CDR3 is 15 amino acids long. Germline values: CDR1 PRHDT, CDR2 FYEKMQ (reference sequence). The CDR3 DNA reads TGTGCCAGCAGCTTAGAAGGAGGAGGGGGCGAAAAACTGTTTTTT. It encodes CASSLEGGGGEKLFF.

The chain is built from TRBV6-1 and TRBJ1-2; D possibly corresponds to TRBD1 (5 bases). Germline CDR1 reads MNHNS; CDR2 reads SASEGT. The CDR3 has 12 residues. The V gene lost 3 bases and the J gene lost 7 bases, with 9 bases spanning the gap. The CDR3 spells CASSDQGLGYTF. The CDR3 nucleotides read TGTGCCAGCAGTGACCAGGGACTTGGCTACACCTTC.

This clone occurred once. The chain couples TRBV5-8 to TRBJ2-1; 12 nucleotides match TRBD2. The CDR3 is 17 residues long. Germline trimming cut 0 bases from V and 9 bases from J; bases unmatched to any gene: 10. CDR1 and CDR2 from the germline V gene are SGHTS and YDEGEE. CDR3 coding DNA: TGTGCCAGCAGCTTGGGGACGACTAGCGGGAGTAGGAGTGAGCAGTTCTTC. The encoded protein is CASSLGTTSGSRSEQFF. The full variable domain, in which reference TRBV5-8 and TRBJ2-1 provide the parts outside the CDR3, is EAGVTQSPTHLIKTRGQQATLRCSPISGHTSVYWYQQALGLGLQFLLWYDEGEERNRGNFPPRFSGRQFPNYSSELNVNALELEDSALYLCASSLGTTSGSRSEQFFGPGTRLTVL.